This T cell receptor (beta chain) is from a study of OX40 agonist ivuxolimab in advanced cancers. Profiling relied on immunoSEQ multiplex PCR, and the TCRdb table lists in-frame clones only, not all of them. The table includes some 63,000 clones, about 94% detected once. This material consisted of CD4+ or CD8+ T cells sorted from blood, taken in a trial of the OX40 agonist ivuxolimab. The source of this sequence is an adult with an advanced solid tumor such as melanoma, head and neck, liver or kidney cancer.

CDR3 coding DNA: TGTGCCAGCAGCTTAAGTAGCGGGGAGTACCAAGAGACCCAGTACTTC. Amino acids: CASSLSSGEYQETQYF. This sequence joins TRBV11-2 and TRBJ2-5; 8 bases map to TRBD2. The germline CDR1 and CDR2 sequences are SGHAT and FQNNGV. CDR3 length: 16 amino acids. V was pared by 2 bases and J by 0 bases, with 5 bases of the junction left unmatched.